The 21 T cell receptor beta chains presented below share a single source sample, sequenced in a study of shared T cell receptors in the human thymus. Here immunoSEQ multiplex PCR was the method, and the copy in TCRdb shows in-frame clones only, minus some. The sample carries 500,000 to 850,000 clones, approximately 87% recorded once. In addition, the sample was reused for a study of human thymus T cells.

The material sequenced was thymocytes. These receptors came from a boy less than two years old with a congenital heart defect.

The chain is built from TRBV4-3 and TRBJ2-2; D is possibly TRBD1 (6 bases). Deletions cut 1 base from V and 1 base from J, with 19 bases between. CDR1 is LGHNA, CDR2 YSLEER, per germline. CDR3 length equals 19 residues. The CDR3 reads CASSQVGRVGDKNTGELFF. In nucleotides, the CDR3 is TGCGCCAGCAGCCAAGTTGGTCGTGTGGGGGACAAGAACACCGGGGAGCTGTTTTTT.

The chain joins TRBV5-4 to TRBJ2-1, with 11 bases lining up with TRBD1. Germline V gene lookup returns CDR1 SGHNT and CDR2 YYREEE (reference sequence). The CDR3 loop spans 15 amino acids. V shed 4 bases and J 5 bases; nucleotides not matched to a gene: 5. The CDR3 bases are TGTGCCAGCAGCCATCCGGGACAGGGGGACAATGAGCAGTTCTTC. Residues: CASSHPGQGDNEQFF.

The genes are TRBV25-1 and TRBJ1-2; D is possibly TRBD1 (5 bases). The CDR3 totals 17 residues. V was shortened by 6 bases and J by 4 bases, with 24 bases between the two germline ends. CDR1 is MGHDK and CDR2 is SYGVNS in the germline V gene. This CDR3 is CASSSYLTGAAFYGYTF. The CDR3 nucleotides are TGTGCCAGCAGCTCCTATCTAACAGGCGCCGCATTCTATGGCTACACCTTC.

This chain connects TRBV30 to TRBJ2-1, with a tentative D call TRBD2 (6 bases). V was pared by 1 base and J by 7 bases, with 11 bases between. The length of the CDR3 is 13 residues. From germline, CDR1 is GTSNPN and CDR2 SVGIG (reference sequence). The CDR3 coding sequence is TGTGCCTGGAGTGGTACTAGCAGGAATGAGCAGTTCTTC. This encodes CAWSGTSRNEQFF.

The chain has TRBV5-1 and TRBJ1-2; TRBD1 agrees at 8 bases. Germline V lookup: CDR1 SGHRS, CDR2 YFSETQ. Losses at the gene ends were 3 bases for V and 1 base for J; bases not matched to a gene: 5. CDR3 length: 15 amino acids. Written as DNA, the CDR3 is TGCGCCAGCAGCTCGGCGACAGGGGATAACTATGGCTACACCTTC. Translating it yields CASSSATGDNYGYTF.

This clone has a handful of counts. The chain carries TRBV4-3 and TRBJ1-6; TRBD1 matches 9 bases. The CDR3 sequence is 17 residues long. V dropped 1 base and J dropped 9; count of bases not matched to a gene: 10. Germline CDR1 LGHNA, CDR2 YSLEER. The CDR3: CASSQGPRDRVGSPLHF. The CDR3 coding sequence is TGCGCCAGCAGCCAAGGACCAAGGGACAGGGTTGGTTCACCCCTCCACTTT.

The rearrangement joins TRBV6-1 to TRBJ2-7; possible D gene TRBD1, 5 bases. Per the germline V gene, CDR1 is MNHNS and CDR2 is SASEGT. Trimming stripped 4 bases from V and 3 bases from J, with 10 bases between. The CDR3 spans 13 residues. CDR3 sequence (DNA): TGTGCCAGCAGTGGGCCAGGGAACTACGAGCAGTACTTC. Translation gives CASSGPGNYEQYF.

The chain couples TRBV28 to TRBJ2-1, with a possible D match to TRBD2 (6 bases). Germline assignment: CDR1 MDHEN and CDR2 SYDVKM. V lost 3 bases and J 10 bases, leaving 19 bases between the germline ends. The CDR3 totals 15 residues. CDR3 residues: CASSFPRRGEEEQFF. The DNA for the CDR3 is TGTGCCAGCAGTTTCCCTCGGCGGGGCGAAGAAGAGCAGTTCTTC.

The chain joins TRBV15 to TRBJ1-2; possible D gene TRBD1, 5 bases. V was pared by 2 bases and J by 8 bases, with 9 bases between. CDR3 length equals 12 residues. Germline V CDR1 and CDR2: LNHNV, YYDKDF (reference sequence). CDR3 loop: CATSRQGRGYTF. The CDR3, as DNA: TGTGCCACCAGCAGACAGGGAAGGGGCTACACCTTC. Full variable domain (missing parts from reference TRBV15 and TRBJ1-2): DAMVIQNPRYQVTQFGKPVTLSCSQTLNHNVMYWYQQKSSQAPKLLFHYYDKDFNNEADTPDNFQSRRPNTSFCFLDIRSPGLGDTAMYLCATSRQGRGYTFGSGTRLTVV.

J is TRBJ1-5 and V is TRBV23-1; 11 nucleotides agree with TRBD1. TRBV23-1 belongs to the ORF category, with a function that is uncertain. The CDR3 loop spans 17 amino acids. V lost 2 bases to trimming and J lost 5 bases; unmatched junction nucleotides: 8. The DNA for the CDR3 is TGCGCCAGCAGTCAAAGGCCCGGGACAGGGGGTTATCAGCCCCAGCATTTT. This translates into CASSQRPGTGGYQPQHF.

The chain couples TRBV5-8 to TRBJ2-3, with D perhaps TRBD1 (5 bases). This CDR3 spans 14 amino acids. V lost 0 bases and J 0 bases, leaving 5 bases between the germline ends. Germline lookup yields CDR1 SGHTS and CDR2 YDEGEE. The CDR3 reads CASSLGQSTDTQYF. The CDR3, as DNA: TGTGCCAGCAGCTTGGGACAGAGCACAGATACGCAGTATTTT.

V is TRBV11-2 and J is TRBJ2-5; D unclear. The V gene's germline CDR1 is SGHAT and CDR2 FQNNGV. V shed 1 base and J shed 5 bases, with 20 bases lying between them. This CDR3 is 17 amino acids long. CDR3 amino acids: CASSLVDGYRFRETQYF. The CDR3 nucleotides read TGTGCCAGCAGCTTAGTAGATGGATATCGGTTCAGGGAGACCCAGTACTTC.

The chain is built from TRBV27 and TRBJ1-5; a weak D match, TRBD1 (5 bases). The CDR3 length is 15 residues. CDR1 MNHEY and CDR2 SMNVEV come from the germline V gene (reference sequence). The V end lost 5 bases, the J end lost 2 bases, and 13 bases lay between the germline ends. CDR3 DNA: TGTGCCAGCAGTCATCAGGGCCTAGGCAATCAGCCCCAGCATTTT. Its translation is CASSHQGLGNQPQHF.

This sequence joins TRBV19 and TRBJ1-6; the match to TRBD1 covers 7 bases. There are 17 residues in the CDR3. Germline V gene data show CDR1 as LNHDA and CDR2 as SQIVND (reference sequence). The V and J ends lost 3 bases and 6 bases, in that order; junction bases with no gene match: 11. The CDR3 bases are TGTGCCAGTAGTATCTCCGGGACAGTGCCGTGTAATTCACCCCTCCACTTT. This translates into CASSISGTVPCNSPLHF.

V usage is TRBV6-4 and J usage is TRBJ2-1; 16 bases are a match to TRBD2. After removal of 4 bases from V and 6 bases from J, the junction contained 3 bases not matched to a gene. The CDR3 runs 16 residues. From germline, CDR1 is MRHNA and CDR2 SNTAGT. The CDR3 DNA is TGTGCCAGCAGTGGGGGACTAGCGGGAGGGCGCAATGAGCAGTTCTTC. Translating it yields CASSGGLAGGRNEQFF.

The V and J genes are TRBV27 and TRBJ2-7; D is perhaps TRBD2 (5 bases). The germline V and J ends were trimmed by 6 bases and 2 bases, with 17 bases remaining between them. The CDR3 spans 15 residues. CDR1 and CDR2 (germline): MNHEY, SMNVEV (reference sequence). The CDR3 loop is CASRPGGEGPYEQYF. CDR3 coding DNA: TGTGCCAGCAGGCCCGGAGGAGAAGGTCCCTACGAGCAGTACTTC.

The chain recombines TRBV6-4 with TRBJ2-2, with TRBD2 matching over 7 bases. J lost 3 bases, V lost 0 bases, and 7 bases had no gene match. This CDR3 contains 17 residues. Germline V gene lookup returns CDR1 MRHNA and CDR2 SNTAGT. The CDR3 coding sequence is TGTGCCAGCAGTGACTCGTCTCCTAGCGGTCACACCGGGGAGCTGTTTTTT. Its translation: CASSDSSPSGHTGELFF.

The rearrangement links TRBV14 to TRBJ2-3; D remains ambiguous. CDR3 length equals 13 residues. In germline, CDR1 is SGHDN, CDR2 FVKESK. V gave up 4 bases and J gave up 6 bases, with 11 bases separating them. The CDR3 loop is CASSPETGDTQYF. DNA for the CDR3: TGTGCCAGCAGCCCAGAGACCGGGGATACGCAGTATTTT. Looking up the rest from reference TRBV14 and TRBJ2-3 gives the full variable domain: EAGVTQFPSHSVIEKGQTVTLRCDPISGHDNLYWYRRVMGKEIKFLLHFVKESKQDESGMPNNRFLAERTGGTYSTLKVQPAELEDSGVYFCASSPETGDTQYFGPGTRLTVL.

This clone has just a few counts. The V and J genes are TRBV5-8 and TRBJ1-2; D might be TRBD1 (6 bases). Germline V gives CDR1 SGHTS, CDR2 YDEGEE. The CDR3 has 14 residues. Trimming shortened V by 4 bases and J by 4 bases, and 14 bases separated the two germline ends. CDR3 sequence: CASSPGQRFYGYTF. CDR3 sequence (DNA): TGTGCCAGCAGCCCTGGACAGAGGTTCTATGGCTACACCTTC. Full variable domain (outside the CDR3, taken from reference TRBV5-8 and TRBJ1-2): EAGVTQSPTHLIKTRGQQATLRCSPISGHTSVYWYQQALGLGLQFLLWYDEGEERNRGNFPPRFSGRQFPNYSSELNVNALELEDSALYLCASSPGQRFYGYTFGSGTRLTVV.

This chain links TRBV6-5 with TRBJ2-5, with D unclear. CDR3 size: 11 residues. V lost 5 bases to trimming and J lost 3 bases, with 4 bases between them. Per the germline V gene, CDR1 is MNHEY and CDR2 is SVGAGI. Written as DNA, the CDR3 is TGTGCCAGCAGTAGAGAAGAGACCCAGTACTTC. Protein: CASSREETQYF.

This clone was observed a handful of times. The chain has TRBV5-1 and TRBJ2-7; 7 bases map to TRBD1. In germline, CDR1 is SGHRS, CDR2 YFSETQ. This CDR3 spans 16 amino acids. Trimming took 4 bases from V and 2 from J; bases not matched to a gene: 12. The CDR3: CASSTYDRDSTYEQYF. DNA of the CDR3: TGCGCCAGCAGCACCTACGACCGGGACAGCACCTACGAGCAGTACTTC.